This T cell receptor (beta chain) was sequenced in a study of identifying expanded T cells in peripheral blood. Study-wide results and caveats: Variance in clone template counts between approximately 2-week samples significantly increased with total template count across all healthy donors. Roughly 1.2 clones differed between technical replicates, versus around 15 and 19 over time.

During the collection period, no donor immune events like infections were recorded. The CDR3 length is 15 residues. The germline V and J ends were trimmed by 0 bases and 6 bases, with 12 bases remaining between them. CDR1 is ENHRY and CDR2 is SYGVKD in the germline V gene. Data came from immunoSEQ multiplex PCR; TCRdb stores just in-frame clones and leaves some out. There are about 94,000 clones in the sample; around 90% occur only once, and approximately 5% lies in the top ten. Of note for this clone: Antigen unknown.

V is TRBV10-3 and J is TRBJ1-5, with a possible D match to TRBD1 (5 bases). The sequence derives from a person aged 18 to 75 in good health. The sequenced sample consisted of blood. In nucleotides, the CDR3 is TGTGCCATCAGTGAGTCGCAAGGGGAGCTTCAGCCCCAGCATTTT. Protein sequence: CAISESQGELQPQHF.